The present T cell receptor beta chain was sequenced within a study of cytotoxic CD8 clonotypes in ibrutinib-treated CLL. General study points: Baseline levels were approached again at progression, after clonality had risen at ibrutinib response. Baseline clonality, above age-matched healthy donor levels, tracked circulating CD8+ T-cell counts.

V lost 5 bases, J lost 6 bases, and 16 bases lay in between. The CDR3 extends over 14 amino acids. Germline CDR1 SEHNR, CDR2 FQNEAQ (reference sequence). As for this clone: Its specificity is not known.

Generated by immunoSEQ multiplex PCR, the TCRdb table keeps only in-frame clones and is missing some. Here the sample spans some 200,000 clones, about four fifths being singletons. The TCR comes from a human donor with chronic lymphocytic leukemia. The material sequenced was PBMCs, taken after 12 months of ibrutinib treatment. The chain couples TRBV7-9 to TRBJ1-2; D may be TRBD1 (6 bases). CDR3 in DNA: TGTGCCAGCAGCGACTCGGGGACATTCCATGGCTACACCTTC. This codes for CASSDSGTFHGYTF.